The clone carrying this TCR beta chain was recorded a few times. Its antigen remains unidentified. These data come from a study of T cell repertoires in cytomegalovirus infection. Turning to the study itself: Both a matching HLA type and CMV infection were indicated by public TCR beta signatures.

Trimming pared 3 bases from V and 0 bases from J, leaving 8 bases between. Per germline, CDR1 LNHDA and CDR2 SQIVND (reference sequence). The length of the CDR3 is 15 residues. TCRdb called the reads again in MiXCR, with one record for every CDR3 protein. The table records around 900,000 distinct CDR3 sequences, around a third of them present only once. General study findings and limits: Predominance within the ex vivo response was attributable to HLA-C-restricted CMV-specific TCR beta clonotypes.

This TCR derives from a human donor in good health (CMV status not recorded). Some clones in this sample may be carry-over from other donors' samples. The J gene is TRBJ2-2, the V gene TRBV19; D gene uncertain. The sequenced sample was cultured CD8+ T cells from PBMCs, obtained from culture after CMV antigen stimulation. This chain's CDR3 is CASSIRAANTGELFF. In DNA, the CDR3 is TGTGCCAGTAGTATTCGGGCAGCGAACACCGGGGAGCTGTTTTTT.